Shown below are 17 T cell receptor beta chains from a single sample sequenced in a study of post-analysis software for immune sequencing data. Findings of the study overall: Four to six TRBV segments were more frequent in patients than controls; TRBV5-6, TRBV5-1 and TRBV20-1 belonged to this group.

The antigens for these receptors are not known. Prepared TCR beta cDNA libraries contained unique molecular identifiers. TCRdb analysed the PCR reads with MiXCR anew, one entry per CDR3 protein. Here the sample spans roughly 540,000 distinct CDR3 sequences, less than 40% being singletons. Sequencing was performed on blood. The receptor set was obtained from a girl between 2 and 17 years old with multiple sclerosis.

This clonotype showed up just a few times. The V call is TRBV25-1, the J call TRBJ1-2; D is ambiguous. CDR1 is MGHDK and CDR2 is SYGVNS in the germline V gene. The CDR3 runs to 15 residues. The germline V and J ends were trimmed by 3 bases and 2 bases, with 13 bases remaining between them. CDR3 in DNA: TGTGCCAGCAGTGACTCCCGGTGGGAGAACTATGGCTACACCTTC. It is translated as CASSDSRWENYGYTF.

This clonotype was detected only a few times. The chain carries TRBV5-1 and TRBJ2-5; tentatively, D is TRBD2 (5 bases). V was shortened by 0 bases and J by 7 bases, with 13 bases between the two germline ends. The CDR3 spans 14 residues. Germline CDR1 reads SGHRS; CDR2 reads YFSETQ. CDR3: CASSLAGPAGTQYF. Written as DNA, the CDR3 is TGCGCCAGCAGCTTGGCCGGCCCCGCGGGGACCCAGTACTTC.

This clonotype was detected a few times. The chain uses TRBV28 and TRBJ2-5; tentative D call: TRBD2 (6 bases). V lost 4 bases and J 6 bases, leaving 33 bases between the germline ends. Germline CDR1 is MDHEN and CDR2 is SYDVKM. The CDR3 runs to 20 residues. The CDR3 DNA reads as TGTGCCAGCAGTTCAAGCGACCTCCGGCTCGGGAATCGGGCGGGAAAGACCCAGTACTTC. Translation: CASSSSDLRLGNRAGKTQYF. The whole variable domain, remainder taken from reference TRBV28 and TRBJ2-5, is DVKVTQSSRYLVKRTGEKVFLECVQDMDHENMFWYRQDPGLGLRLIYFSYDVKMKEKGDIPEGYSVSREKKERFSLILESASTNQTSMYLCASSSSDLRLGNRAGKTQYFGPGTRLLVL.

The chain employs TRBV20-1 and TRBJ2-1; 12 nucleotides line up with TRBD2. This CDR3 comprises 14 residues. CDR1 DFQATT and CDR2 SNEGSKA come from the germline V gene (reference sequence). Trimming removed 0 bases from V and 8 bases from J; junction bases left unmatched: 2. CDR3 in DNA: TGCAGTGCTAGAGATCTAGCGGGGGGGCATGAGCAGTTCTTC. Its translation is CSARDLAGGHEQFF.

This chain connects TRBV24-1 to TRBJ2-3; D may be TRBD1 or TRBD2 (5 bases each). This CDR3 comprises 16 residues. CDR1 and CDR2 from the germline V gene are KGHDR and SFDVKD. V was cut by 5 bases and J by 2 bases, with 16 bases left in between. CDR3 amino acids: CATSGFTYGATDTQYF. DNA for the CDR3: TGTGCCACCAGTGGATTCACATACGGGGCCACAGATACGCAGTATTTT.

The chain carries TRBV7-9 and TRBJ1-2, with D perhaps matching TRBD1 (5 bases). CDR1 and CDR2 (germline): SEHNR, FQNEAQ (reference sequence). The V end was cut by 5 bases, the J end by 0 bases, with 16 bases between. CDR3 size: 16 residues. CDR3 sequence reads: CASSPHPRGANYGYTF. CDR3 bases: TGTGCCAGCAGCCCCCATCCAAGGGGAGCTAACTATGGCTACACCTTC.

This clonotype was counted a few times. The chain is built from TRBV6-5 and TRBJ2-3, with D unclear. The V end lost 7 bases, the J end lost 2 bases, and 13 bases lay between the germline ends. Germline values: CDR1 MNHEY, CDR2 SVGAGI. The CDR3 sequence is 14 residues long. In DNA form, the CDR3 reads TGTGCCAGCAATAGGCGCACCAACACAGATACGCAGTATTTT. Its translation is CASNRRTNTDTQYF.

CDR3 in DNA: TGTGCCAGCAGTTTATCGGCAGCGGGGCTCGGCAATGAGCAGTTCTTC. It codes for CASSLSAAGLGNEQFF. V usage is TRBV27 and J usage is TRBJ2-1, with TRBD2 matching over 7 bases. J gave up 6 bases and V 0 bases, and 8 bases lay outside the gene matches. Germline-derived CDR1 and CDR2 are MNHEY and SMNVEV (reference sequence). The CDR3 contains 16 residues.

This rearrangement joins TRBV27 to TRBJ2-3, with D possibly TRBD1 on 5 matching bases. Deletions cut 6 bases from V and 2 bases from J, with 9 bases between. The germline gives CDR1 MNHEY, CDR2 SMNVEV (reference sequence). This CDR3 is 13 amino acids long. CDR3 loop: CASRRQSTDTQYF. CDR3 in DNA: TGTGCCAGCAGGAGACAGTCCACAGATACGCAGTATTTT.

This chain uses TRBV5-6 with TRBJ2-1; D possibly matches TRBD1 or TRBD2 (6 bases each). There are 16 residues in the CDR3. In germline, CDR1 is SGHDT, CDR2 YYEEEE. V gave up 4 bases and J gave up 0 bases, with 14 bases separating them. The CDR3 loop reads CASSGGRGSSYNEQFF. CDR3 DNA: TGTGCCAGCAGCGGGGGGCGGGGCAGCTCCTACAATGAGCAGTTCTTC.

This clonotype was counted only a few times. The chain joins TRBV10-3 to TRBJ2-3, with TRBD1 as a possible D gene (5 bases). This CDR3 spans 15 amino acids. Germline loops: CDR1 ENHRY, CDR2 SYGVKD. V was cut by 4 bases and J by 0 bases, with 11 bases left in between. Here the CDR3 reads CAISVNRISTDTQYF. As DNA, the CDR3 is TGTGCCATCAGTGTCAACAGGATAAGCACAGATACGCAGTATTTT.

V usage is TRBV20-1 and J usage is TRBJ2-1; D is possibly TRBD1 or TRBD2 (6 bases each). The CDR3 runs to 19 residues. Trimming took 3 bases from V and 0 from J, leaving 24 bases between them. The germline gives CDR1 DFQATT, CDR2 SNEGSKA (reference sequence). This CDR3 reads CSARGDGGKGVSSYNEQFF. The CDR3 nucleotides are TGCAGTGCTAGGGGGGACGGCGGGAAGGGGGTTAGCTCCTACAATGAGCAGTTCTTC.

V usage is TRBV10-3 and J usage is TRBJ2-7; possible D gene TRBD1, 7 bases. This CDR3 comprises 14 residues. V dropped 2 bases and J dropped 7 bases, with 15 bases sitting between them. Germline V gives CDR1 ENHRY, CDR2 SYGVKD. CDR3 residues: CAISEGGGQGEQYF. CDR3 nucleotides: TGTGCCATCAGTGAGGGAGGGGGCCAGGGAGAGCAGTACTTC.

This clonotype was counted only a few times. The chain employs TRBV6-6 and TRBJ2-2; 10 positions agree with TRBD2. The CDR3 runs to 17 residues. V shed 5 bases, J shed 3 bases, and the junction held 9 bases outside the gene matches. Germline V gene sequence: CDR1 MNHNY, CDR2 SVGAGI (reference sequence). The DNA of the CDR3 is TGTGCCAGCAGTCCCGGTAGCGGGGGGCCTCACACCGGGGAGCTGTTTTTT. Amino acids: CASSPGSGGPHTGELFF.

The J gene is TRBJ2-5, the V gene TRBV20-1; no clear D gene. The CDR3 extends over 13 amino acids. Germline CDR1 is DFQATT and CDR2 is SNEGSKA (reference sequence). Trimming cost V 3 bases and J 11 bases, with 19 bases left between them. The CDR3 sequence is CSASESRADEQYF. For the CDR3, the DNA is TGCAGTGCTAGCGAGAGCCGGGCAGATGAGCAGTACTTC.

The genes are TRBV27 and TRBJ2-1; 10 positions agree with TRBD2. V dropped 3 bases and J dropped 7; count of bases not matched to a gene: 12. CDR3 length: 17 amino acids. Per the germline V gene, CDR1 is MNHEY and CDR2 is SMNVEV (reference sequence). The CDR3 loop is CASSFRTSGDPRNEQFF. CDR3 coding DNA: TGTGCCAGCAGTTTCCGAACTAGCGGGGATCCCCGGAATGAGCAGTTCTTC.

This chain connects TRBV20-1 to TRBJ1-2; D might be TRBD1 (5 bases). Trimming pared 6 bases from V and 4 bases from J, leaving 18 bases between. This CDR3 has 14 residues. Germline CDR1 reads DFQATT; CDR2 reads SNEGSKA (reference sequence). CDR3 DNA: TGCAGTGCAGACGGGGGGGGTAATGTCTATGGCTACACCTTC. Translation gives CSADGGGNVYGYTF.